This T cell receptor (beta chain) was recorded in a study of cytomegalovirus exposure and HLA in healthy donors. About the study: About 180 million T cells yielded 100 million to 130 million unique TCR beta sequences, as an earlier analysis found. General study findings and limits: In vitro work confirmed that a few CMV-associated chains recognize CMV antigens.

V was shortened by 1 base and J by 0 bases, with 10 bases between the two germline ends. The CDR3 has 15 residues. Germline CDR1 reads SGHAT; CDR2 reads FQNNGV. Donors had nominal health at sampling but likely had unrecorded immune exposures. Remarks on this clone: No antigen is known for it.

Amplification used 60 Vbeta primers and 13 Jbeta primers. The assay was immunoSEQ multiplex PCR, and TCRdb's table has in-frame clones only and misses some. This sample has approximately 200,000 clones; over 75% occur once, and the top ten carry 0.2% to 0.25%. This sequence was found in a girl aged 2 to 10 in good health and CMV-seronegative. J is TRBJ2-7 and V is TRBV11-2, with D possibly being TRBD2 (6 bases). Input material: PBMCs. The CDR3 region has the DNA TGTGCCAGCAGCTTAGTGGGGGGTAGCTCCTACGAGCAGTACTTC. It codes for CASSLVGGSSYEQYF.